This T cell receptor (beta chain) was found in a study of human T cells and chemical hapten exposure. Turning to the study itself: Sensitization used 2% DPC on about 2 cm by about 2 cm upper inner arm skin.

To note about this clonotype: Its cognate antigen is unknown.

V was trimmed by 6 bases and J by 4 bases, leaving 12 bases between them. The CDR3 is 13 amino acids. The germline gives CDR1 SGDLS, CDR2 YYNGEE. Findings of the study overall: The donors suffered from alopecia, so their immune response may not match that of healthy people. Patch test score was positively correlated with the counts of TCRs that had expanded at PT1.

Regarding time point: patch test 3, about 24 weeks after DPC sensitization. Treatment of the sample: therapeutic diphenylcyclopropenone sensitization with weekly scalp DPC. Unseparated into fractions, whole blood served as the source from which total RNA was extracted. TCRdb ran MiXCR on the RACE reads and lists one entry per CDR3 protein. The table lists about 200,000 distinct CDR3 sequences, 24% of them singletons. This sequence was found in a woman aged 40 to 55 with alopecia areata. Some clones in this sample may be carry-over from other donors' samples. The material was whole blood, obtained in connection with sensitization to the hapten diphenylcyclopropenone (DPC). The gene calls are TRBV9 and TRBJ2-3, with a tentative D call TRBD2 (5 bases). The CDR3 is CASILVGADTQYF. CDR3 in DNA: TGTGCCAGCATATTAGTGGGAGCAGATACGCAGTATTTT.